These T cell receptor beta chains were read from a single sample in a study of blood T cell repertoires in COVID-19. Using immunoSEQ multiplex PCR, the repertoire was profiled, and TCRdb retains in-frame clones only, with some absent. The table lists approximately 170,000 clones, around nine tenths of them singletons, with 2.5% to 4% in the top ten. The sample comprised peripheral blood. Receptors originate from a man between 65 and 79 years old with acute or convalescent COVID-19. Both conserved end residues are part of each CDR3. The order of the fields is clone size, J gene, D gene, V gene, CDR3 DNA, CDR3 protein. The D gene is left open where the match is weak. The size of a clone is reported for some rows only, either as once, few or many, or as a class for expanded clones.

clone size: NA
J gene: TRBJ2-2
D gene: TRBD1
V gene: TRBV28
CDR3 DNA: TGTGCCAGCAGTTTAAGGACAGGGGCCACCGGGGAGCTGTTTTTT
CDR3 protein: CASSLRTGATGELFF

clone size: NA
J gene: TRBJ1-5
D gene: NA
V gene: TRBV28
CDR3 DNA: TGTGCCAGCAGTTTAGTTCAGCAGCCCCAGCATTTT
CDR3 protein: CASSLVQQPQHF

clone size: NA
J gene: TRBJ2-3
D gene: TRBD1
V gene: TRBV28
CDR3 DNA: TGTGCCAGCAGCAATAGAGGGGGCAGGACAGATACGCAGTATTTT
CDR3 protein: CASSNRGGRTDTQYF

clone size: NA
J gene: TRBJ1-5
D gene: NA
V gene: TRBV2
CDR3 DNA: TGTGCCACCCGCCCCCTAAACGTTTTTGCCCTCAATCAGCCCCAGCATTTT
CDR3 protein: CATRPLNVFALNQPQHF

clone size: NA
J gene: TRBJ2-7
D gene: TRBD1
V gene: TRBV3-1/TRBV3-2
CDR3 DNA: TGTGCCAGCAGCCGCACGACGTCGGGACAGGTGTACGAGCAGTACTTC
CDR3 protein: CASSRTTSGQVYEQYF

clone size: NA
J gene: TRBJ2-1
D gene: TRBD1
V gene: TRBV5-4
CDR3 DNA: TGTGCCAGCAGCTTTGACAGGGGCAATGAGCAGTTCTTC
CDR3 protein: CASSFDRGNEQFF

clone size: NA
J gene: TRBJ2-2
D gene: NA
V gene: TRBV14
CDR3 DNA: TGTGCCAGCAGCCAAGACACCTTACGTGAAGGAGCCGGGGAGCTGTTTTTT
CDR3 protein: CASSQDTLREGAGELFF

clone size: NA
J gene: TRBJ2-3
D gene: TRBD2
V gene: TRBV5-1
CDR3 DNA: TGCGCCAGCAGCCCCGGAGGCGACGCGGGGGGTGGGGATACGCAGTATTTT
CDR3 protein: CASSPGGDAGGGDTQYF

clone size: once
J gene: TRBJ2-1
D gene: TRBD2
V gene: TRBV9
CDR3 DNA: TGTGCCAGCAGCGTGACTAGCGGTACCTACAATGAGCAGTTCTTC
CDR3 protein: CASSVTSGTYNEQFF

clone size: few
J gene: TRBJ2-3
D gene: NA
V gene: TRBV28
CDR3 DNA: TGTGCCAGCAGTAAAAGCGGGCCCACAGATACGCAGTATTTT
CDR3 protein: CASSKSGPTDTQYF

clone size: once
J gene: TRBJ2-5
D gene: NA
V gene: TRBV9
CDR3 DNA: TGTGCCAGCAGCGGGAACAGTCAAGAGACCCAGTACTTC
CDR3 protein: CASSGNSQETQYF

clone size: NA
J gene: TRBJ2-1
D gene: NA
V gene: TRBV11-3
CDR3 DNA: TGTGCCAGCAGCTTAGCGAGGCACAATGAGCAGTTCTTC
CDR3 protein: CASSLARHNEQFF

clone size: NA
J gene: TRBJ2-4
D gene: TRBD2
V gene: TRBV19
CDR3 DNA: TGTGCCATCTCGACCAGCCGGGGGGTACCCAAAAACATTCAGTACTTC
CDR3 protein: CAISTSRGVPKNIQYF

clone size: NA
J gene: TRBJ2-5
D gene: TRBD2
V gene: TRBV5-4
CDR3 DNA: TGTGCCAGCAGTTTAACCGCGGGGGGGGCAGAGACCCAGTACTTC
CDR3 protein: CASSLTAGGAETQYF

clone size: NA
J gene: TRBJ1-6
D gene: NA
V gene: TRBV28
CDR3 DNA: TGTGCCAGCTCTTTTACTAATAATTCACCCCTCCACTTT
CDR3 protein: CASSFTNNSPLHF

clone size: NA
J gene: TRBJ2-7
D gene: NA
V gene: TRBV2
CDR3 DNA: TGTGCCAGCAGTAGTTGGGGGGACGAGCAGTACTTC
CDR3 protein: CASSSWGDEQYF

clone size: once
J gene: TRBJ1-2
D gene: NA
V gene: TRBV2
CDR3 DNA: TGTGCCAGCAGTCAAATCACAGGGTCCTATGGCTACACCTTC
CDR3 protein: CASSQITGSYGYTF

clone size: NA
J gene: TRBJ2-7
D gene: NA
V gene: TRBV7-9
CDR3 DNA: TGTGCCAGCAGCTTAGAACAGGGCTACGAGCAGTACTTC
CDR3 protein: CASSLEQGYEQYF

clone size: NA
J gene: TRBJ2-5
D gene: NA
V gene: TRBV28
CDR3 DNA: TGTGCCAGCAGTCTCGGGACAACCTTGGAGACCCAGTACTTC
CDR3 protein: CASSLGTTLETQYF

clone size: NA
J gene: TRBJ1-4
D gene: TRBD1
V gene: TRBV7-2
CDR3 DNA: TGTGCCAGCAGCTTAATGGGACAGGGGGCGGAAAAACTGTTTTTT
CDR3 protein: CASSLMGQGAEKLFF

clone size: NA
J gene: TRBJ1-5
D gene: TRBD1
V gene: TRBV7-8
CDR3 DNA: TGTGCCAGCTCCATCCGGGACAGGGTCAATCAGCCCCAGCATTTT
CDR3 protein: CASSIRDRVNQPQHF

clone size: NA
J gene: TRBJ2-1
D gene: NA
V gene: TRBV6-2/TRBV6-3
CDR3 DNA: TGTGCCAGCAGCAGAGACAGCTACAATGAGCAGTTCTTC
CDR3 protein: CASSRDSYNEQFF

clone size: NA
J gene: TRBJ1-2
D gene: TRBD1
V gene: TRBV7-9
CDR3 DNA: TGTGCCAGCAGCTCCAATCCGGGACAGGGGGTCTATGGCTACACCTTC
CDR3 protein: CASSSNPGQGVYGYTF

clone size: NA
J gene: TRBJ1-5
D gene: TRBD1
V gene: TRBV19
CDR3 DNA: TGTGCCAGTGCCGACTCGGGGGGACAGGGGGACCGGAATCAGCCCCAGCATTTT
CDR3 protein: CASADSGGQGDRNQPQHF

clone size: NA
J gene: TRBJ2-1
D gene: NA
V gene: TRBV6-1
CDR3 DNA: TGTGCCAGCAGTGAATGGGGCCGACTTTACAATGAGCAGTTCTTC
CDR3 protein: CASSEWGRLYNEQFF

clone size: once
J gene: TRBJ2-6
D gene: TRBD1
V gene: TRBV2
CDR3 DNA: TGTGCCAGCAGTGTTACCGGGACAGGTCTTCAACTGACTTTC
CDR3 protein: CASSVTGTGLQLTF

clone size: NA
J gene: TRBJ1-2
D gene: TRBD1
V gene: TRBV10-2
CDR3 DNA: TGCGCCAGCAGTAGAGTTGAGGGACAGGGGGTTTTTGGCTACACCTTC
CDR3 protein: CASSRVEGQGVFGYTF

clone size: few
J gene: TRBJ1-2
D gene: NA
V gene: TRBV3-1/TRBV3-2
CDR3 DNA: TGTGCCACCCCAAAGATACAGGGAGGGTCTCGGTATTGTGGCTACACCTTC
CDR3 protein: CATPKIQGGSRYCGYTF

clone size: NA
J gene: TRBJ2-5
D gene: TRBD2
V gene: TRBV5-8
CDR3 DNA: TGTGCCAGCAGCCATACCGGGACTAGGGCAGAGACCCAGTACTTC
CDR3 protein: CASSHTGTRAETQYF

clone size: NA
J gene: TRBJ2-1
D gene: TRBD1
V gene: TRBV3-1/TRBV3-2
CDR3 DNA: TGTGCCAGCAGGGTGGGACAGGGAGAGGGGAATGAGCAGTTCTTC
CDR3 protein: CASRVGQGEGNEQFF

clone size: once
J gene: TRBJ2-5
D gene: TRBD1
V gene: TRBV5-6
CDR3 DNA: TGTGCCAGCAGCGCCGGACAGGGAAGGGAGGAGACCCAGTACTTC
CDR3 protein: CASSAGQGREETQYF

clone size: NA
J gene: TRBJ2-3
D gene: TRBD1
V gene: TRBV5-1
CDR3 DNA: TGCGCCAGCAGCCCGGGAGGGACAGGGGAAACAGATACGCAGTATTTT
CDR3 protein: CASSPGGTGETDTQYF

clone size: NA
J gene: TRBJ2-5
D gene: NA
V gene: TRBV19
CDR3 DNA: TGTGCCAGTAGTATTTTCGACAGGCAAGAGACCCAGTACTTC
CDR3 protein: CASSIFDRQETQYF

clone size: NA
J gene: TRBJ2-2
D gene: NA
V gene: TRBV6-5
CDR3 DNA: TGTGCCAGCGGACAGCCAGGCCGGGAGCTGTTTTTT
CDR3 protein: CASGQPGRELFF

clone size: NA
J gene: TRBJ1-2
D gene: TRBD1
V gene: TRBV28
CDR3 DNA: TGTGCCAGCAGTTCACCTACAGGGGGCGGAAACTATGGCTACACCTTC
CDR3 protein: CASSSPTGGGNYGYTF

clone size: NA
J gene: TRBJ2-5
D gene: NA
V gene: TRBV7-2
CDR3 DNA: TGTGCCAGCAGCTCCGAGGCATTCGAGACCCAGTACTTC
CDR3 protein: CASSSEAFETQYF

clone size: NA
J gene: TRBJ2-3
D gene: NA
V gene: TRBV11-2
CDR3 DNA: TGTGCCAGCAGCTTAGTAATTGAGGCAGATACGCAGTATTTT
CDR3 protein: CASSLVIEADTQYF

clone size: NA
J gene: TRBJ1-1
D gene: NA
V gene: TRBV9
CDR3 DNA: TGTGCCAGCAGCGTAGCCAGAGGGAACACTGAAGCTTTCTTT
CDR3 protein: CASSVARGNTEAFF

clone size: NA
J gene: TRBJ2-7
D gene: TRBD1
V gene: TRBV9
CDR3 DNA: TGTGCCAGCAGCGGGACAGGGAGCTACGAGCAGTACTTC
CDR3 protein: CASSGTGSYEQYF

clone size: NA
J gene: TRBJ1-2
D gene: TRBD1
V gene: TRBV27
CDR3 DNA: TGTGCCAGCAGTTTATCGTTCCAGGGGGCTGGCTACACCTTC
CDR3 protein: CASSLSFQGAGYTF

clone size: NA
J gene: TRBJ2-5
D gene: TRBD2
V gene: TRBV19
CDR3 DNA: TGTGCCAGTAACGCCGGGACTAGGGGGCAAGAGACCCAGTACTTC
CDR3 protein: CASNAGTRGQETQYF

clone size: NA
J gene: TRBJ1-4
D gene: NA
V gene: TRBV3-1/TRBV3-2
CDR3 DNA: TGTGCCAGCAGCCCGAGGCCCATGGATGAAAAACTGTTTTTT
CDR3 protein: CASSPRPMDEKLFF

clone size: NA
J gene: TRBJ2-2
D gene: TRBD2
V gene: TRBV4-2
CDR3 DNA: TGTGCCAGCAGCCAAGATGGGAGCGGGGGCGAGGGCACCGGGGAGCTGTTTTTT
CDR3 protein: CASSQDGSGGEGTGELFF

clone size: NA
J gene: TRBJ2-3
D gene: TRBD2
V gene: TRBV5-1
CDR3 DNA: TGCGCCAGCAGGAGTAGCGGGGGCTCAGGGGGGATTTATTTT
CDR3 protein: CASRSSGGSGGIYF

clone size: NA
J gene: TRBJ2-7
D gene: TRBD2
V gene: TRBV3-1/TRBV3-2
CDR3 DNA: TGTGCCAGCAGCCAAGCGGGGGGACTTGCGTACGAGCAGTACTTC
CDR3 protein: CASSQAGGLAYEQYF